This T cell receptor (beta chain) was identified during a study of blood T cells in healthy people across ages. Study conclusions and caveats: Donors of long life had a larger count of naive CD4+ cells and greater diversity than aged donors. Researchers judged that diversity estimates from one million T cells fell short of true values.

To note about this clonotype: Its antigen is undetermined.

Then a second PCR, running roughly 6 to 12 cycles, was carried out with a sample-barcoded 5' primer and a J-beta primer mix. Unique molecular identifiers of 12 random nucleotides labeled each cDNA. Samples each returned at least 3 million CDR3-containing paired-end reads. TCRdb itself ran the 5' RACE reads through MiXCR, one entry per CDR3 protein. The sample consists of around 1,000,000 distinct CDR3 sequences, more than 30% of them appearing once. Sequences were obtained from blood. This receptor was taken from a man between 18 and 29 years old in good health.

CDR3 sequence reads: CSARESGTGVNSPLHF. The DNA for the CDR3 is TGCAGTGCTAGAGAGTCCGGGACAGGGGTTAATTCACCCCTCCACTTT. The chain couples TRBV20-1 to TRBJ1-6, with 10 bases aligning to TRBD1. This CDR3 has 16 residues. V shed 0 bases and J 6 bases; nucleotides not matched to a gene: 5. The germline CDR1 and CDR2 sequences are DFQATT and SNEGSKA (reference sequence).